Presented here are 27 T cell receptor beta chains from one specimen sequenced in a study of blood T cell repertoires in COVID-19 (dated by TCRdb to the early 2020s). The library was made by the immunoSEQ multiplex PCR assay. TCRdb stores this immuneACCESS table with in-frame sequences only. Part of the clones is absent; in the studies checked, under half of the shortfall reflects unresolved V genes, and no reason is known for the rest. This sample holds around 230,000 clones; roughly 91% were observed only once. The ten biggest clones cover 4% of the sample. The sample taken for sequencing was PBMCs or T cells enriched from blood (not recorded which). The receptors were sampled from a woman aged 25 to 39 with acute COVID-19.

This clone was observed once. The V and J genes are TRBV5-6 and TRBJ2-5; 8 bases align to TRBD1. The J segment lost 5 bases and the V segment lost 0 bases, leaving 6 bases of the junction unmatched. This CDR3 comprises 15 residues. The germline CDR1 and CDR2 sequences are SGHDT and YYEEEE. CDR3 sequence: CASSLVGQGGETQYF. CDR3 in DNA: TGTGCCAGCAGCTTGGTAGGACAGGGCGGTGAGACCCAGTACTTC. The whole variable domain, filled in from reference TRBV5-6 and TRBJ2-5, reads DAGVTQSPTHLIKTRGQQVTLRCSPKSGHDTVSWYQQALGQGPQFIFQYYEEEERQRGNFPDRFSGHQFPNYSSELNVNALLLGDSALYLCASSLVGQGGETQYFGPGTRLLVL.

This clone was observed a few times. The V call is TRBV30, the J call TRBJ1-4; D remains ambiguous. The V gene's germline CDR1 is GTSNPN and CDR2 SVGIG (reference sequence). Trimming stripped 0 bases from V and 8 bases from J, with 13 bases between. The CDR3 is 14 residues long. CDR3 coding DNA: TGTGCCTGGAGTGTACTGGGCAGAGGGGAAAAACTGTTTTTT. Protein product: CAWSVLGRGEKLFF.

The chain links TRBV10-3 to TRBJ1-1; maybe TRBD1 (5 bases). CDR3 size: 14 residues. Per the germline V gene, CDR1 is ENHRY and CDR2 is SYGVKD. Between the trimmed V and J ends, which lost 10 bases and 4 bases, there was a span of 19 bases. The CDR3 reads CANRGGAGGTEAFF. CDR3 DNA: TGTGCCAACCGCGGAGGGGCGGGGGGCACTGAAGCTTTCTTT.

The chain has TRBV7-9 and TRBJ2-7, with 12 bases aligning to TRBD2. CDR1 and CDR2 from the germline V gene are SEHNR and FQNEAQ (reference sequence). The J segment lost 0 bases and the V segment lost 6 bases, leaving 3 bases of the junction unmatched. This CDR3 spans 15 amino acids. The CDR3 bases are TGTGCCAGCAGTTTGACTAGCGGGGGCTCCTACGAGCAGTACTTC. Its translation: CASSLTSGGSYEQYF.

In its sample, this clone was seen a few times. The V and J genes are TRBV7-8 and TRBJ1-1, with a tentative D call TRBD1 (6 bases). Trimming left V 6 bases short and J 2 bases short, with 16 bases between. Germline V gene sequence: CDR1 SGHVS, CDR2 FQNEAQ. This CDR3 is 15 amino acids long. CDR3 bases: TGTGCCAGCAGTTCAACTCAGGGGTCCAACACTGAAGCTTTCTTT. The encoded protein is CASSSTQGSNTEAFF.

CDR3 loop: CASSTRDRNEKLFF. CDR3 DNA sequence: TGTGCCAGCAGCACCCGGGACAGGAATGAAAAACTGTTTTTT. The genes are TRBV13 and TRBJ1-4; 8 nucleotides match TRBD1. There are 14 residues in the CDR3. V lost 5 bases, J lost 5 bases, and 4 bases stayed unmatched. CDR1 is PRHDT and CDR2 is FYEKMQ in the germline V gene (reference sequence).

V is TRBV11-2 and J is TRBJ1-5; TRBD1 matches at 8 bases. The V gene's germline CDR1 is SGHAT and CDR2 FQNNGV. The CDR3 covers 13 residues. The V and J ends lost 5 bases and 6 bases, in that order; junction bases with no gene match: 3. CDR3 sequence (DNA): TGTGCCAGCAGCCGGACAGGGTCTCAGCCCCAGCATTTT. Translating gives CASSRTGSQPQHF.

The chain joins TRBV7-2 to TRBJ1-3, with no clear D. The CDR3 runs 14 residues. Germline V gives CDR1 SGHTA, CDR2 FQGNSA. V was cut by 10 bases and J by 3 bases, with 16 bases left in between. The CDR3 loop is CATGRAGIGNTIYF. The CDR3 nucleotides are TGTGCCACCGGGCGGGCCGGTATTGGAAACACCATATATTTT.

This chain uses TRBV7-8 with TRBJ2-7, with 13 nucleotides matching TRBD2. Germline CDR1 is SGHVS and CDR2 is FQNEAQ. The CDR3 contains 15 residues. The J segment lost 7 bases and the V segment lost 0 bases, leaving 3 bases of the junction unmatched. CDR3 nucleotides: TGTGCCAGCAGCTTAGCAGGACTAGCGGGGGAAGAGCAGTACTTC. Residues: CASSLAGLAGEEQYF.

V and J are TRBV7-9 and TRBJ2-2, with TRBD2 matching 7 bases. The germline V gene encodes CDR1 SEHNR and CDR2 FQNEAQ (reference sequence). Trimming at V came to 5 bases and at J to 0 bases, leaving 6 bases not matched to a gene. The CDR3 is made up of 16 amino acids. DNA for the CDR3: TGTGCCAGCAGCCCACGCGGGGGTTCGAACACCGGGGAGCTGTTTTTT. This codes for CASSPRGGSNTGELFF.

Details on this clone: One end of the junction does not line up with germline, which may come from a read error. The V gene is TRBV28, the J gene TRBJ2-1; D might be TRBD2 (6 bases). CDR3 length: 11 residues. Germline V gene data show CDR1 as MDHEN and CDR2 as SYDVKM. The CDR3 loop is CASSSGGTLIF. The CDR3 nucleotides read TGTGCCAGCAGTTCTGGGGGGACTCTGATCTTC.

The chain recombines TRBV27 with TRBJ1-2; D perhaps matches TRBD1 (5 bases). CDR1 MNHEY and CDR2 SMNVEV come from the germline V gene (reference sequence). V shed 8 bases and J shed 4 bases, with 11 bases lying between them. This CDR3 is 12 amino acids long. CDR3: CASSDSLYGYTF. CDR3 DNA sequence: TGTGCCAGCTCCGACAGCCTCTATGGCTACACCTTC.

The chain couples TRBV11-2 to TRBJ2-5, with 9 bases aligning to TRBD1. The CDR3 extends over 15 amino acids. The J segment lost 4 bases and the V segment lost 7 bases, leaving 10 bases of the junction unmatched. Germline V gene data show CDR1 as SGHAT and CDR2 as FQNNGV. CDR3 residues: CASTTVQDRGETQYF. In nucleotides, the CDR3 is TGTGCCAGCACCACCGTACAGGACAGGGGAGAGACCCAGTACTTC.

The chain has TRBV28 and TRBJ2-2; a weak D match, TRBD2 (6 bases). With 3 bases removed from V and 4 bases from J, the gap between germline ends came to 9 bases. Germline CDR1 and CDR2: MDHEN and SYDVKM. CDR3 length: 14 amino acids. This CDR3 reads CASSLGGITGELFF. Here the CDR3 DNA reads TGTGCCAGCAGTTTGGGGGGTATCACCGGGGAGCTGTTTTTT. The full variable domain, in which reference TRBV28 and TRBJ2-2 provide the parts outside the CDR3, is DVKVTQSSRYLVKRTGEKVFLECVQDMDHENMFWYRQDPGLGLRLIYFSYDVKMKEKGDIPEGYSVSREKKERFSLILESASTNQTSMYLCASSLGGITGELFFGEGSRLTVL.

The chain uses TRBV18 and TRBJ1-2; the D is unclear. There are 15 residues in the CDR3. Germline assignment: CDR1 KGHSH and CDR2 LQKENI. The V end was cut by 0 bases, the J end by 5 bases, with 13 bases between. CDR3 nucleotide sequence: TGTGCCAGCTCACCACCGTGGGCGAGGGAATATGGCTACACCTTC. Translating it yields CASSPPWAREYGYTF. Variable domain in full (rest from reference TRBV18 and TRBJ1-2): NAGVMQNPRHLVRRRGQEARLRCSPMKGHSHVYWYRQLPEEGLKFMVYLQKENIIDESGMPKERFSAEFPKEGPSILRIQQVVRGDSAAYFCASSPPWAREYGYTFGSGTRLTVV.

J is TRBJ2-1 and V is TRBV2; weak D call: TRBD2 (6 bases). Germline V gives CDR1 SNHLY, CDR2 FYNNEI. The CDR3 is 15 amino acids. V was clipped by 2 bases and J by 7 bases, with 15 bases between them. CDR3 coding DNA: TGTGCCAGCAGTGAATCGTGGCTAGCGAGAAATGAGCAGTTCTTC. This translates into CASSESWLARNEQFF.

The rearrangement uses TRBV9 and TRBJ2-3; 12 bases are shared with TRBD2. J was trimmed by 3 bases and V by 1 base; bases with no gene match: 9. The CDR3 covers 18 residues. CDR1 is SGDLS and CDR2 is YYNGEE in the germline V gene. This CDR3 reads CASSVSRTSGVETDTQYF. The CDR3 coding sequence is TGTGCCAGCAGCGTATCTAGGACTAGCGGGGTAGAGACAGATACGCAGTATTTT.

The chain has TRBV7-7 and TRBJ1-5; D remains ambiguous. This CDR3 is 16 amino acids long. Germline-derived CDR1 and CDR2 are SSHAT and FNYEAQ (reference sequence). V was trimmed by 5 bases and J by 0 bases, leaving 14 bases between them. The CDR3 sequence is CASSETEIRSNQPQHF. DNA of the CDR3: TGTGCCAGCAGCGAAACTGAGATCCGTAGCAATCAGCCCCAGCATTTT.

V gene TRBV10-3 combines with J gene TRBJ1-2, with D uncertain. The germline V gene encodes CDR1 ENHRY and CDR2 SYGVKD. The CDR3 length is 12 residues. Trimming took 11 bases from V and 8 from J, leaving 18 bases between them. The CDR3 reads CAFAREDGGYTF. CDR3 bases: TGTGCCTTTGCCCGGGAGGACGGAGGCTACACCTTC.

The chain couples TRBV7-9 to TRBJ1-5; 8 bases are a match to TRBD1. The CDR3 extends over 16 amino acids. Germline CDR1 and CDR2: SEHNR and FQNEAQ (reference sequence). Unmatched junction bases numbered 8, after V lost 0 bases and J lost 7 bases. CDR3 in DNA: TGTGCCAGCAGCTTAGCGTCGTCAGGGGGCAGGCAGCCCCAGCATTTT. It yields the protein CASSLASSGGRQPQHF.

This clone has a single count. The chain carries TRBV7-2 and TRBJ1-3; the D gene is possibly TRBD1 (5 bases). Germline CDR1 is SGHTA and CDR2 is FQGNSA. Trimming cost V 1 base and J 5 bases, with 15 bases left between them. The CDR3 runs 16 residues. CDR3 DNA sequence: TGTGCCAGCAGCTTAGAAGGCGGGGCCTGGAGAAACACCATATATTTT. Protein product: CASSLEGGAWRNTIYF.

The gene calls are TRBV7-8 and TRBJ1-5; 10 nucleotides align to TRBD1. Germline V gene sequence: CDR1 SGHVS, CDR2 FQNEAQ. The CDR3 runs to 18 residues. V dropped 1 base and J dropped 6; count of bases not matched to a gene: 12. The CDR3 DNA reads TGTGCCAGCAGCTTAGGCCGACAGGGGGCGCGGGTTGCTCAGCCCCAGCATTTT. It yields the protein CASSLGRQGARVAQPQHF.

This chain links TRBV24-1 with TRBJ2-7; weak D call: TRBD1 (5 bases). V was clipped by 1 base and J by 5 bases, with 8 bases between them. The CDR3 totals 13 residues. Looked up from germline, CDR1 is KGHDR and CDR2 is SFDVKD. For the CDR3, the DNA is TGTGCCACCAGTGATTTAGGGGAAAACGAGCAGTACTTC. It specifies CATSDLGENEQYF.

This rearrangement joins TRBV6-5 to TRBJ1-1; D is ambiguous. Deletions cut 8 bases from V and 0 bases from J, with 13 bases between. CDR1 MNHEY and CDR2 SVGAGI come from the germline V gene. CDR3 length equals 14 residues. CDR3 bases: TGTGCCAGCGTGGGCACAACATTGAACACTGAAGCTTTCTTT. Protein sequence: CASVGTTLNTEAFF.

CDR3 DNA: TGTGCCAGTAGTATAGCCGGCGGGGGGAACACTGAAGCTTTCTTT. Protein sequence: CASSIAGGGNTEAFF. The chain recombines TRBV19 with TRBJ1-1; D is possibly TRBD1 (5 bases). Germline V gene lookup returns CDR1 LNHDA and CDR2 SQIVND (reference sequence). Trimming removed 1 base from V and 1 base from J, with 10 bases in between. The CDR3 consists of 15 residues.

This CDR3 is CASSIQTGAYEQYF. The CDR3 nucleotides read TGTGCCAGTAGTATCCAGACAGGAGCTTACGAGCAGTACTTC. The V call is TRBV19, the J call TRBJ2-7; TRBD1 is a possible D gene (6 bases). Germline V gene sequence: CDR1 LNHDA, CDR2 SQIVND (reference sequence). The CDR3 length is 14 residues. V gave up 3 bases and J gave up 4 bases, with 13 bases separating them.

The chain uses TRBV27 and TRBJ2-3; D is possibly TRBD1 (6 bases). Germline V gene data show CDR1 as MNHEY and CDR2 as SMNVEV (reference sequence). Trimming stripped 2 bases from V and 5 bases from J, with 11 bases between. The CDR3 has 14 residues. CDR3 nucleotides: TGTGCCAGCAGTTTAGGGACATGGGTAGATACGCAGTATTTT. Residues: CASSLGTWVDTQYF.